This T cell receptor beta chain was profiled in a study of blood T cell repertoires in COVID-19. Across the study: Specimens from acute and convalescent COVID-19 originated in the United States, Italy and Spain. Sample material is recorded as cDNA or gDNA derived from T cells, B-cell-depleted T cells, or PBMCs.

Original handling: Amplification of reference gene primers provided the estimated nucleated cell counts. TCRdb keeps only in-frame clones here, not all; method: immunoSEQ multiplex PCR. Clone size and V and J calls were adopted from that table, with D and trimming inferred from the DNA. The data contain some 370,000 clones, about 90% of them seen just once; the ten biggest clones take up about 10%. A Seattle source enrolled patients during active infection and followed them longitudinally. The V end was cut by 0 bases, the J end by 10 bases, with 10 bases between. Germline V gene data show CDR1 as GTSNPN and CDR2 as SVGIG (reference sequence). The CDR3 loop spans 12 amino acids.

This sequence was found in a woman aged 25 to 39 with COVID-19, enrolled during active disease. What was sequenced was peripheral blood. The rearrangement uses TRBV30 and TRBJ2-1; no firm D call. For the CDR3, the DNA is TGTGCCTGGAGTGTACTCGCGAGAGAGCAGTTCTTC. It translates to CAWSVLAREQFF.